These 14 T cell receptor beta chains were all obtained from the same sample, sequenced in a study of response to subunit inactivated influenza vaccine. A single record per CDR3 protein comes from TCRdb applying MiXCR to the RT-PCR reads. Here the sample spans about 520,000 distinct CDR3 sequences, 25% being singletons. The sequenced sample was CD4+ T cells sorted from PBMCs, obtained roughly 5 days after vaccination. These receptors were taken from a middle-aged man who received an inactivated influenza vaccine.

This chain uses TRBV5-1 with TRBJ2-6, with D uncertain. The V gene's germline CDR1 is SGHRS and CDR2 YFSETQ. The V and J ends lost 1 base and 0 bases respectively, with 8 bases between them. This CDR3 spans 16 amino acids. The DNA for the CDR3 is TGCGCCAGCAGCTTGTTTCCGGGCTCTGGGGCCAACGTCCTGACTTTC. Its translation: CASSLFPGSGANVLTF.

The V gene is TRBV5-1, the J gene TRBJ2-1; TRBD2 matches 10 bases. The J segment lost 9 bases and the V segment lost 2 bases, leaving 8 bases of the junction unmatched. Germline CDR1 is SGHRS and CDR2 is YFSETQ. The CDR3 runs 15 residues. Here the CDR3 reads CASSLAGGPEREQFF. The CDR3 nucleotides are TGCGCCAGCAGCTTAGCGGGAGGGCCTGAGCGTGAGCAGTTCTTC.

CDR3 sequence: CASSPRQLQNTEAFF. In DNA, the CDR3 is TGTGCCAGCTCACCACGGCAGCTTCAGAACACTGAAGCTTTCTTT. V usage is TRBV18 and J usage is TRBJ1-1; no clear D gene. The V and J ends lost 1 base and 1 base respectively, with 10 bases between them. The CDR3 extends over 15 amino acids. Germline V gene sequence: CDR1 KGHSH, CDR2 LQKENI.

This clonotype showed up just a few times. This chain joins TRBV4-3 and TRBJ1-2; 7 nucleotides align to TRBD1. The junction had 4 bases not matched to a gene; V was cut back by 3 bases and J by 3 bases. This CDR3 is built from 14 residues. Germline values: CDR1 LGHNA, CDR2 YSLEER. The CDR3 nucleotides read TGCGCCAGCAGCCAGGGGACAGTCGACTATGGCTACACCTTC. Translated, it gives CASSQGTVDYGYTF.

This clonotype was detected many times. The chain uses TRBV7-2 and TRBJ2-7, with D unresolved. V lost 0 bases and J lost 0, with 3 bases in between. This CDR3 region has 13 residues. Germline assignment: CDR1 SGHTA and CDR2 FQGNSA. The CDR3 protein is CASSLASSYEQYF. In nucleotides, the CDR3 is TGTGCCAGCAGCTTAGCCAGCTCCTACGAGCAGTACTTC.

The rearrangement joins TRBV2 to TRBJ2-6; D ambiguous. The germline V gene has CDR1 SNHLY and CDR2 FYNNEI. V was clipped by 8 bases and J by 0 bases, with 14 bases between them. The length of the CDR3 is 16 residues. As DNA, the CDR3 is TGTGCCAGCGGTGGTGGTCGCAGCTCTGGGGCCAACGTCCTGACTTTC. Its translation: CASGGGRSSGANVLTF.

This clonotype was counted only a few times. The chain carries TRBV20-1 and TRBJ1-5; D is unresolved. There are 13 residues in the CDR3. Germline assignment: CDR1 DFQATT and CDR2 SNEGSKA (reference sequence). V was trimmed by 7 bases and J by 0 bases, leaving 10 bases between them. CDR3: CSVFWDSNQPQHF. In nucleotides, the CDR3 is TGCAGTGTTTTTTGGGATAGCAATCAGCCCCAGCATTTT.

A note on this clonotype: At one end the junction does not follow the germline gene, possibly because of a read error. The genes are TRBV5-5 and TRBJ1-4; no clear D. CDR1 SGHKS and CDR2 YYEKEE come from the germline V gene (reference sequence). The CDR3 covers 15 residues. CDR3 DNA: TGTTCCAGCAGCTGGAACCTCGGTCCTAATGAAAAACTGTTTTTT. Translated: CSSSWNLGPNEKLFF.

The CDR3 loop reads CASSPVHGQGRETQYF. The CDR3 coding sequence is TGTGCCAGCAGTCCCGTTCATGGGCAGGGAAGAGAGACCCAGTACTTC. This chain uses TRBV6-2 or TRBV6-3 with TRBJ2-5, with D possibly being TRBD1 (5 bases). CDR1 and CDR2 (germline): MNHEY, SVGEGT. CDR3 size: 16 residues. Trimming stripped 5 bases from V and 4 bases from J, with 20 bases between.

This clonotype was counted only a few times. V gene TRBV12-3 or TRBV12-4 combines with J gene TRBJ2-2; D perhaps matches TRBD1 (6 bases). This CDR3 has 16 residues. The V end was cut by 6 bases, the J end by 0 bases, with 14 bases between. The CDR3 DNA reads as TGTGCCAGCAGAGACAGAGGGGGATCGAACACCGGGGAGCTGTTTTTT. This translates into CASRDRGGSNTGELFF.

The table lists this clonotype with a few counts. The genes are TRBV4-1 and TRBJ2-7; possibly TRBD2 for D (5 bases). Germline values: CDR1 MGHRA, CDR2 YSYEKL. Trimming took 0 bases from V and 7 from J, leaving 10 bases between them. This CDR3 has 13 amino acids. CDR3 sequence (DNA): TGCGCCAGCAGCCAAGAGACGAGGGCAGAGCAGTACTTC. It is translated as CASSQETRAEQYF.

This clonotype was observed a few times. The chain carries TRBV28 and TRBJ2-7, with D possibly matching TRBD1 (6 bases). V lost 8 bases, J lost 2 bases, and 10 bases lay in between. CDR1 MDHEN and CDR2 SYDVKM come from the germline V gene. The CDR3 spans 12 residues. The CDR3, as DNA: TGTGCCAGCCAGGGGCTGGCCTACGAGCAGTACTTC. The encoded protein is CASQGLAYEQYF. Together with reference TRBV28 and TRBJ2-7, the CDR3 gives the full variable domain: DVKVTQSSRYLVKRTGEKVFLECVQDMDHENMFWYRQDPGLGLRLIYFSYDVKMKEKGDIPEGYSVSREKKERFSLILESASTNQTSMYLCASQGLAYEQYFGPGTRLTVT.

The rearrangement uses TRBV4-2 and TRBJ2-1, with TRBD1 matching 7 bases. V was pared by 4 bases and J by 5 bases, with 11 bases of the junction left unmatched. Germline V lookup: CDR1 LGHNA, CDR2 YNFKEQ. The CDR3 spans 16 residues. The CDR3 loop reads CASSPTGQEIDNEQFF. The CDR3 region has the DNA TGTGCCAGCAGCCCTACAGGACAGGAGATCGACAATGAGCAGTTCTTC.

This chain uses TRBV5-6 with TRBJ2-7; D is perhaps TRBD2 (6 bases). The CDR3 is made up of 14 amino acids. Per germline, CDR1 SGHDT and CDR2 YYEEEE. V lost 3 bases and J 2 bases, leaving 12 bases between the germline ends. CDR3 in amino acids: CASSSLKRAYEQYF. The CDR3 nucleotides read TGTGCCAGCAGCTCTCTCAAGCGGGCCTACGAGCAGTACTTC.